This T cell receptor beta chain stems from a study of OX40 agonist ivuxolimab in advanced cancers. Study-wide background: Among those treated, three patients had partial responses, one with hepatocellular carcinoma and two with cutaneous melanoma.

Per the germline V gene, CDR1 is MNHEY and CDR2 is SMNVEV (reference sequence). Losses at the gene ends were 5 bases for V and 8 bases for J; bases not matched to a gene: 8. This CDR3 has 16 residues. The assay was immunoSEQ multiplex PCR, and TCRdb's table has in-frame clones only and misses some. The table includes approximately 98,000 clones, approximately 84% detected once. The V call is TRBV27, the J call TRBJ2-1; 14 positions agree with TRBD2. The receptor comes from an adult with an advanced solid tumor such as melanoma, head and neck, liver or kidney cancer. This material consisted of CD4+ or CD8+ T cells sorted from blood, taken in a trial of the OX40 agonist ivuxolimab. The CDR3 region is CASSPEGLAGVYEQFF. The CDR3 DNA sequence: TGTGCCAGCAGTCCCGAGGGACTAGCGGGAGTATATGAGCAGTTCTTC.